These 23 T cell receptor beta chains originate from one sample sequenced in a study of CD8+ T cells in alopecia areata. The sample's treatment: oral pan-JAK inhibitor, 5-10 mg twice daily. It was cDNA, reverse transcribed from extracted RNA, that served as the sequencing template. Some clones are missing from TCRdb's copy, which holds only in-frame ones; the method was immunoSEQ multiplex PCR. This sample has 60,000 to 90,000 clones, with around 67% found just once. The input for sequencing was CD8+ T cells sorted from blood, taken at week 24, from a patient treated with tofacitinib. All receptors come from a human donor with alopecia areata.

The rearrangement uses TRBV7-9 and TRBJ1-2; D gene uncertain. The CDR3 consists of 13 residues. Trimming stripped 4 bases from V and 5 bases from J, with 11 bases between. In germline, CDR1 is SEHNR, CDR2 FQNEAQ (reference sequence). The CDR3: CASSSWTVYGYTF. The DNA of the CDR3 is TGTGCCAGCAGCTCCTGGACTGTTTATGGCTACACCTTC.

The chain links TRBV13 to TRBJ2-6, with 11 bases aligning to TRBD1. Germline V lookup: CDR1 PRHDT, CDR2 FYEKMQ (reference sequence). The length of the CDR3 is 18 residues. Trimming took 2 bases from V and 1 from J; bases not matched to a gene: 4. The CDR3 bases are TGTGCCAGCAGCTTACGGGACAGGGGGTCGTCTGGGGCCAACGTCCTGACTTTC. Its translation: CASSLRDRGSSGANVLTF.

The chain has TRBV18 and TRBJ2-3; either TRBD1 or TRBD2 may fit D (7 bases each). V was cut by 0 bases and J by 6 bases, with 25 bases left in between. The CDR3 runs to 19 residues. The V gene's germline CDR1 is KGHSH and CDR2 LQKENI. The CDR3 DNA reads TGTGCCAGCTCACCACCTGAAGACTCTAGCGAGGGAGGGGGCGATACGCAGTATTTT. Protein: CASSPPEDSSEGGGDTQYF.

This clone was observed a handful of times. The chain employs TRBV7-9 and TRBJ1-1; tentative D call: TRBD1 (5 bases). The V and J ends lost 0 bases and 3 bases respectively, with 8 bases between them. The germline CDR1 and CDR2 sequences are SEHNR and FQNEAQ (reference sequence). CDR3 length: 14 amino acids. The CDR3 loop reads CASSLALGDTEAFF. The CDR3 DNA follows: TGTGCCAGCAGCTTAGCGCTGGGGGACACTGAAGCTTTCTTT.

The chain has TRBV5-1 and TRBJ2-1; 10 bases align to TRBD2. V trimming: 4 bases; J trimming: 2 bases; junction bases outside the gene matches: 15. The CDR3 sequence is 19 residues long. From germline, CDR1 is SGHRS and CDR2 YFSETQ. The CDR3 DNA sequence: TGCGCCAGCAGCGGGGAGGAGCTAGCGGGGGCCCTCGCCTACAATGAGCAGTTCTTC. Encoded protein: CASSGEELAGALAYNEQFF.

The V call is TRBV27, the J call TRBJ1-1; D gene unclear. The CDR3 has 12 amino acids. Deletions cut 6 bases from V and 3 bases from J, with 8 bases between. CDR1 is MNHEY, CDR2 SMNVEV, per germline (reference sequence). The CDR3 DNA follows: TGTGCCAGCAGGGATTGGCACACTGAAGCTTTCTTT. Its translation is CASRDWHTEAFF.

The CDR3 loop reads CASSLWGQGAREQYF. Written as DNA, the CDR3 is TGTGCCAGCAGCTTATGGGGACAGGGGGCGCGGGAGCAGTACTTC. The chain uses TRBV7-2 and TRBJ2-7, with TRBD1 matching 12 bases. The junction had 6 bases not matched to a gene; V was cut back by 2 bases and J by 7 bases. In germline, CDR1 is SGHTA, CDR2 FQGNSA. The CDR3 extends over 15 amino acids.

This clone was counted only a few times. The chain combines TRBV28 with TRBJ2-3; 13 nucleotides align to TRBD2. Per the germline V gene, CDR1 is MDHEN and CDR2 is SYDVKM. Trimming at V came to 4 bases and at J to 2 bases, leaving 3 bases not matched to a gene. This CDR3 has 16 residues. This CDR3 is CASSYGLAGDTDTQYF. CDR3 sequence (DNA): TGTGCCAGCAGTTACGGACTAGCGGGAGACACAGATACGCAGTATTTT.

The gene calls are TRBV9 and TRBJ1-3, with a possible D match to TRBD1 (6 bases). The ends were cut back, 6 bases at V and 4 bases at J, with 17 bases in the middle. The CDR3 length is 15 residues. Germline V gene data show CDR1 as SGDLS and CDR2 as YYNGEE. The CDR3 DNA is TGTGCCAGCACCCTGACGGGGGCCTCCGGAAACACCATATATTTT. Its protein is CASTLTGASGNTIYF.

CDR3 sequence reads: CASSPNWGQELCGYTF. Here the CDR3 DNA reads TGTGCCAGCAGCCCAAACTGGGGACAGGAATTATGTGGCTACACCTTC. The J gene is TRBJ1-2, the V gene TRBV7-9; TRBD1 matches 8 bases. Germline V gives CDR1 SEHNR, CDR2 FQNEAQ (reference sequence). The CDR3 length is 16 residues. The V and J ends lost 5 bases and 7 bases, in that order; junction bases with no gene match: 15.

The chain has TRBV29-1 and TRBJ2-1, with D perhaps TRBD1 (5 bases). Germline CDR1 reads SQVTM; CDR2 reads ANQGSEA. CDR3 length: 13 residues. Trimming removed 8 bases from V and 4 bases from J, with 15 bases in between. DNA for the CDR3: TGCAGCTCTAGGGGTGTGGTGTACAATGAGCAGTTCTTC. Protein: CSSRGVVYNEQFF.

The chain carries TRBV6-1 and TRBJ2-2; D tentatively reads TRBD1 or TRBD2 (6 bases each). The CDR3 is 12 amino acids. Trimming shortened V by 7 bases and J by 8 bases, and 11 bases separated the two germline ends. Germline CDR1 is MNHNS and CDR2 is SASEGT. The CDR3 reads CASMWGAGELFF. The CDR3 nucleotides are TGTGCCAGCATGTGGGGGGCTGGGGAGCTGTTTTTT.

The rearrangement uses TRBV29-1 and TRBJ1-2, with D maybe TRBD1 (5 bases). This CDR3 spans 11 amino acids. V gave up 2 bases and J gave up 9 bases, with 10 bases separating them. Germline loops: CDR1 SQVTM, CDR2 ANQGSEA. The CDR3 coding sequence is TGCAGCGTTGAATTCCAGGGAAGCTACACCTTC. It codes for CSVEFQGSYTF.

J is TRBJ2-3 and V is TRBV4-1, with a tentative D call TRBD2 (5 bases). This CDR3 region has 15 residues. CDR1 MGHRA and CDR2 YSYEKL come from the germline V gene. The V gene lost 1 base and the J gene lost 4 bases, with 12 bases spanning the gap. The CDR3 protein is CASSQGGGAADTQYF. The CDR3, as DNA: TGCGCCAGCAGCCAAGGCGGAGGAGCGGCAGATACGCAGTATTTT.

The chain carries TRBV5-1 and TRBJ2-3; 9 nucleotides agree with TRBD2. Trimming at V came to 2 bases and at J to 2 bases, leaving 6 bases not matched to a gene. This CDR3 contains 16 residues. CDR1 SGHRS and CDR2 YFSETQ come from the germline V gene. The CDR3 sequence: CASSLGGGANTDTQYF. The CDR3 nucleotides are TGCGCCAGCAGCTTAGGCGGGGGGGCTAACACAGATACGCAGTATTTT.

In its sample, this clone was seen once. The chain couples TRBV4-1 to TRBJ1-6; no clear D gene. In germline, CDR1 is MGHRA, CDR2 YSYEKL. With 0 bases removed from V and 5 bases from J, the gap between germline ends came to 8 bases. The CDR3 sequence is 15 residues long. CDR3 in DNA: TGCGCCAGCAGCCAAGAGACCGTGAATAATTCACCCCTCCACTTT. It is translated as CASSQETVNNSPLHF.

V and J are TRBV7-9 and TRBJ2-7; D not resolved. CDR3 length: 12 residues. V was clipped by 3 bases and J by 7 bases, with 10 bases between them. CDR1 is SEHNR and CDR2 is FQNEAQ in the germline V gene (reference sequence). CDR3 residues: CASSFDLGEQYF. For the CDR3, the DNA is TGTGCCAGCAGCTTCGATCTGGGGGAGCAGTACTTC.

This rearrangement joins TRBV4-1 to TRBJ2-1; TRBD1 matches 7 bases. CDR3 length: 14 residues. J lost 5 bases, V lost 8 bases, and 9 bases had no gene match. Germline V lookup: CDR1 MGHRA, CDR2 YSYEKL. CDR3 loop: CASSRQGSNNEQFF. The CDR3 nucleotides read TGCGCCAGCTCACGACAGGGAAGCAACAATGAGCAGTTCTTC.

This clone was observed a handful of times. The V and J genes are TRBV7-6 and TRBJ1-2, with TRBD1 matching 10 bases. With V trimmed by 2 bases and J by 6 bases, 3 bases remained unmatched. The V gene's germline CDR1 is SGHVS and CDR2 FNYEAQ. There are 14 residues in the CDR3. In DNA form, the CDR3 reads TGTGCCAGCAGCTTAACCGGGACAGGGGATGGCTACACCTTC. Residues: CASSLTGTGDGYTF.

CDR3 DNA sequence: TGTGCCAGCAGCCAAGATCTGGCCCTCTTCTCCAATGAGCAGTTCTTC. Amino acid sequence: CASSQDLALFSNEQFF. The chain carries TRBV4-2 and TRBJ2-1; the D is unclear. The CDR3 covers 16 residues. Trimming removed 0 bases from V and 6 bases from J, with 15 bases in between. Germline lookup yields CDR1 LGHNA and CDR2 YNFKEQ.

The V call is TRBV30, the J call TRBJ2-1; no clear D. V was shortened by 0 bases and J by 5 bases, with 5 bases between the two germline ends. Germline assignment: CDR1 GTSNPN and CDR2 SVGIG (reference sequence). The CDR3 contains 12 residues. For the CDR3, the DNA is TGTGCCTGGAGTGTACAACACAATGAGCAGTTCTTC. Translating gives CAWSVQHNEQFF.

The gene calls are TRBV4-1 and TRBJ1-2; TRBD1 agrees at 7 bases. J lost 8 bases, V lost 0 bases, and 12 bases had no gene match. This CDR3 has 16 amino acids. CDR1 is MGHRA and CDR2 is YSYEKL in the germline V gene. As DNA, the CDR3 is TGCGCCAGCAGCCAAGAGGGGGCTACAGGGGCTGCCGGCTACACCTTC. Translating it yields CASSQEGATGAAGYTF.

The chain links TRBV27 to TRBJ2-7, with D unresolved. The CDR3 is made up of 13 amino acids. Trimming cost V 3 bases and J 0 bases, with 6 bases left between them. Germline lookup yields CDR1 MNHEY and CDR2 SMNVEV (reference sequence). CDR3 loop: CASSFGISYEQYF. As DNA, the CDR3 is TGTGCCAGCAGTTTTGGAATCTCCTACGAGCAGTACTTC.